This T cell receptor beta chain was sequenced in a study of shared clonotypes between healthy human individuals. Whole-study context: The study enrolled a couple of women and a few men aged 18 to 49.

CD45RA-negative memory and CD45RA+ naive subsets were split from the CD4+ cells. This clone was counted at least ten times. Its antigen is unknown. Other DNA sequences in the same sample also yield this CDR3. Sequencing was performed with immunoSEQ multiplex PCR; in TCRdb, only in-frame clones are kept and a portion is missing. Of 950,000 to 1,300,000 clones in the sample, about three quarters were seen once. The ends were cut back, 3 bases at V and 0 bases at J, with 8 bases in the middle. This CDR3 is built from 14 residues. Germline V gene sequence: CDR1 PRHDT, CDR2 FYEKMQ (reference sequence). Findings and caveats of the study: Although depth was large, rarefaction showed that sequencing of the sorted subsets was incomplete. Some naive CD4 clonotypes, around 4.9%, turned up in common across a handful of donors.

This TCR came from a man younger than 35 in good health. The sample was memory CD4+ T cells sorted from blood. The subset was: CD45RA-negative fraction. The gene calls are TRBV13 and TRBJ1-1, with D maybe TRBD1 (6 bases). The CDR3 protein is CASSLGHLNTEAFF. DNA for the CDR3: TGTGCCAGCAGCTTGGGACACTTGAACACTGAAGCTTTCTTT.